The clone carrying this TCR beta chain was counted ten times or more. Its antigen is unidentified. This entry comes from a study of breast tumors, draining lymph nodes, adjacent tissues. TCRdb passed the multiplex PCR reads through MiXCR, listing each CDR3 protein once. The sample yields about 130,000 distinct CDR3 sequences, about 20% seen once. The CDR3 runs to 17 residues. Deletions cut 0 bases from V and 5 bases from J, with 22 bases between. CDR1 DFQATT and CDR2 SNEGSKA come from the germline V gene (reference sequence). Axillary draining lymph nodes of breast cancer patients supplied the node samples. Points from the study as a whole: Tumors had less TCR diversity than lymph nodes, more than nontumor tissue.

This clonotype was obtained from a female donor with breast cancer. Some clones in this sample may be carry-over from other donors' samples. The sample taken for sequencing was axillary lymph node tissue. The rearrangement uses TRBV20-1 and TRBJ2-5; maybe TRBD2 (6 bases). This CDR3 reads CSARDRRGPIRGETQYF. For the CDR3, the DNA is TGCAGTGCTAGAGATCGGCGCGGGCCCATCCGGGGGGAGACCCAGTACTTC.